Given below is one TCR beta chain in context. The target antigen is unknown. Researchers ran the PCR with 60 Vbeta and 13 Jbeta primers. Produced via immunoSEQ multiplex PCR; TCRdb's table is partial and in-frame only. Of more than 90,000 clones listed, less than 70% are singletons. Trimming removed 3 bases from V and 5 bases from J; junction bases left unmatched: 7. The germline V gene encodes CDR1 SGHAT and CDR2 FQNNGV. The CDR3 has 16 amino acids. This sample is drawn from a study of cytomegalovirus exposure and HLA in healthy donors. Study-level information: When 398 donors were genotyped, 80% to 90% of them were found to fall in the Caucasian-associated ancestry cluster. Study-wide results and limits: A few chains linked to CMV were shown in vitro to be specific for CMV antigens. Indistinguishable V segments, including TRBV6-2 and TRBV6-3, were excluded. Later work showed greater clonal expansion in HLA-associated TCR beta chains than in equally common others.

This receptor was identified in a woman under 40 in good health and CMV-seronegative. The rearrangement links TRBV11-2 to TRBJ2-2; 9 positions agree with TRBD2. The sequenced sample consisted of PBMCs. CDR3 sequence reads: CASSFTGGRGTGELFF. Written as DNA, the CDR3 is TGTGCCAGCAGCTTTACCGGCGGGAGGGGAACCGGGGAGCTGTTTTTT.